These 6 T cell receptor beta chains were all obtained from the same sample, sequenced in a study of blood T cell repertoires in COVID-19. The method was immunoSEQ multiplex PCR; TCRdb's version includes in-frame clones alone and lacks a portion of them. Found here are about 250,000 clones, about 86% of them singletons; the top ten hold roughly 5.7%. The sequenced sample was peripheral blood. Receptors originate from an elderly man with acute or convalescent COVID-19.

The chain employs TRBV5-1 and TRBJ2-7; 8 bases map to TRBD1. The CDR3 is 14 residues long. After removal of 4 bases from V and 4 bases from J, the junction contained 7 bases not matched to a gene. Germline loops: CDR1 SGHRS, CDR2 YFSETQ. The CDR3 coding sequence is TGCGCCAGCAGCCTAGGGACAGGCCCTTACGAGCAGTACTTC. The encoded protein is CASSLGTGPYEQYF.

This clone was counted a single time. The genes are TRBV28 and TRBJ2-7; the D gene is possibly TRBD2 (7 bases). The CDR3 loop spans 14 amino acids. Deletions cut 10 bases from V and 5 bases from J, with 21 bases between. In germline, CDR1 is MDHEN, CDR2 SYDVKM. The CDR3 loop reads CATLPEGGLNEQYF. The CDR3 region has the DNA TGTGCCACCCTCCCCGAGGGGGGGCTCAACGAGCAGTACTTC.

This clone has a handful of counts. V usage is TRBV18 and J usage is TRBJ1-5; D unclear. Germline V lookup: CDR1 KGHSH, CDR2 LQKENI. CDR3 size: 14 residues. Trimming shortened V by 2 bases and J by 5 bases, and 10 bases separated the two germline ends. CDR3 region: CASSPSPKDQPQHF. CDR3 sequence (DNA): TGTGCCAGCTCACCATCACCTAAAGATCAGCCCCAGCATTTT.

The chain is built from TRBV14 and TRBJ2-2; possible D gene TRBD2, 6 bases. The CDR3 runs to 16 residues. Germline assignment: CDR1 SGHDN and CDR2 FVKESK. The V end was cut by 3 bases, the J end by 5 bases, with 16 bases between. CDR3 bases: TGTGCCAGCAGCCACAGGGAGGCAGGGATGACCGGGGAGCTGTTTTTT. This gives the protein CASSHREAGMTGELFF.

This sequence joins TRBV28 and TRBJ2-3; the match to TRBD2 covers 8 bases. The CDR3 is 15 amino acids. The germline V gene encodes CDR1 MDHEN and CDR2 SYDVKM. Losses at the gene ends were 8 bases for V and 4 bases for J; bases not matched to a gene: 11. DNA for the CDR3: TGTGCCAGCGCCCCGGGGGGGGAGGTAGCAGATACGCAGTATTTT. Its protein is CASAPGGEVADTQYF.

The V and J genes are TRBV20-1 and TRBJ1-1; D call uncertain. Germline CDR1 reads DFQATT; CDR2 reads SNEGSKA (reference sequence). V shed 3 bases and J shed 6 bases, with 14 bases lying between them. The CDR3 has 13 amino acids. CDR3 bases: TGCAGTGCTAGTGGTGTCTTGCGTCCTGAAGCTTTCTTT. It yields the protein CSASGVLRPEAFF.